The 25 T cell receptor beta chains given below trace back to one sample, sequenced in a study of blood T cell repertoires in COVID-19. Assay: immunoSEQ multiplex PCR; the TCRdb copy retains only in-frame clones and omits some. The sample holds 90,000 to 110,000 clones, approximately 90% seen once. The material sequenced was peripheral blood. The receptors shown here come from a human donor in a cohort sampled during active COVID-19.

The gene calls are TRBV7-9 and TRBJ1-2, with D perhaps matching TRBD1 (6 bases). V shed 5 bases and J shed 6 bases, with 22 bases lying between them. Germline V gene sequence: CDR1 SEHNR, CDR2 FQNEAQ (reference sequence). This CDR3 has 16 residues. As DNA, the CDR3 is TGTGCCAGCAGCCCGGCCCAGGGACAACAAACAAATGGCTACACCTTC. This gives the protein CASSPAQGQQTNGYTF.

The count of this clone is one. The chain combines TRBV4-1 with TRBJ2-1, with 8 bases that match TRBD2. Germline CDR1 MGHRA, CDR2 YSYEKL. This CDR3 is built from 14 residues. The ends lost 4 bases at V and 8 bases at J; junction bases unmatched: 7. CDR3 loop: CASSRREGRDEQFF. The DNA of the CDR3 is TGCGCCAGCAGCCGACGGGAGGGCAGAGATGAGCAGTTCTTC.

The chain uses TRBV2 and TRBJ2-1; 14 nucleotides align to TRBD2. The CDR3 sequence is 16 residues long. CDR1 and CDR2 (germline): SNHLY, FYNNEI. V trimming: 4 bases; J trimming: 8 bases; junction bases outside the gene matches: 7. The CDR3 bases are TGTGCCAGCAGTGTAACGGGACTAGCGGGAGAGTATGAGCAGTTCTTC. Its translation is CASSVTGLAGEYEQFF. The whole variable domain, filled in from reference TRBV2 and TRBJ2-1, reads EPEVTQTPSHQVTQMGQEVILRCVPISNHLYFYWYRQILGQKVEFLVSFYNNEISEKSEIFDDQFSVERPDGSNFTLKIRSTKLEDSAMYFCASSVTGLAGEYEQFFGPGTRLTVL.

This sequence joins TRBV5-6 and TRBJ1-2; D gene uncertain. CDR3 length: 14 residues. Trimming took off 2 bases at V and 2 bases at J, with 10 bases between the two ends. Germline V gene lookup returns CDR1 SGHDT and CDR2 YYEEEE. CDR3 in DNA: TGTGCCAGCAGCTTCGGTCCGGGAAACTATGGCTACACCTTC. Its protein is CASSFGPGNYGYTF.

This rearrangement joins TRBV6-5 to TRBJ2-1, with 12 nucleotides matching TRBD2. CDR3 length: 15 residues. After removal of 4 bases from V and 8 bases from J, the junction contained 6 bases not matched to a gene. Germline values: CDR1 MNHEY, CDR2 SVGAGI. The DNA of the CDR3 is TGTGCCAGCAGTTCCCCTAGCGGGGGGGGCGATGAGCAGTTCTTC. It specifies CASSSPSGGGDEQFF.

The chain recombines TRBV5-5 with TRBJ2-3; 9 nucleotides align to TRBD2. Germline V lookup: CDR1 SGHKS, CDR2 YYEKEE (reference sequence). The V and J ends lost 4 bases and 1 base, in that order; junction bases with no gene match: 4. This CDR3 spans 15 amino acids. The chain's CDR3 is CASSPSGTGTDTQYF. The CDR3 DNA sequence: TGTGCCAGCAGCCCTAGCGGGACCGGCACAGATACGCAGTATTTT.

V is TRBV7-2 and J is TRBJ2-3; 7 bases map to TRBD2. The germline CDR1 and CDR2 sequences are SGHTA and FQGNSA. V was clipped by 2 bases and J by 2 bases; unmatched bases: 7. The CDR3 covers 16 residues. The CDR3 protein is CASSLLERGYTDTQYF. DNA of the CDR3: TGTGCCAGCAGCTTACTCGAGCGGGGATACACAGATACGCAGTATTTT.

A few counts support this clone. The rearrangement uses TRBV4-3 and TRBJ2-1, with 7 bases that match TRBD2. Per the germline V gene, CDR1 is LGHNA and CDR2 is YSLEER. The CDR3 consists of 16 residues. J gave up 6 bases and V 1 base, and 9 bases lay outside the gene matches. CDR3 region: CASSQVGGRSGNEQFF. CDR3 nucleotide sequence: TGCGCCAGCAGCCAAGTGGGCGGGAGATCGGGCAATGAGCAGTTCTTC.

This chain connects TRBV7-9 to TRBJ2-3; 10 bases line up with TRBD2. CDR1 is SEHNR, CDR2 FQNEAQ, per germline (reference sequence). CDR3 length: 18 residues. The J segment lost 3 bases and the V segment lost 1 base, leaving 10 bases of the junction unmatched. The CDR3 is CASSLEWELAGITDTQYF. CDR3 DNA sequence: TGTGCCAGCAGCTTAGAGTGGGAACTAGCGGGAATAACAGATACGCAGTATTTT.

This chain links TRBV7-9 with TRBJ2-7, with 8 bases aligning to TRBD1. The CDR3 is made up of 16 amino acids. Germline CDR1 reads SEHNR; CDR2 reads FQNEAQ (reference sequence). Unmatched junction bases numbered 10, after V lost 5 bases and J lost 1 base. The CDR3 nucleotides are TGTGCCAGCAGCGGAGGTCAGGGGGCTAGTTCCTACGAGCAGTACTTC. Its protein is CASSGGQGASSYEQYF.

The chain recombines TRBV4-1 with TRBJ2-5, with TRBD1 matching over 11 bases. The germline V gene encodes CDR1 MGHRA and CDR2 YSYEKL. V trimming: 0 bases; J trimming: 5 bases; junction bases outside the gene matches: 5. The CDR3 extends over 16 amino acids. Written as DNA, the CDR3 is TGCGCCAGCAGCCAAGATGGGACAGGGGGGGTGGAGACCCAGTACTTC. Protein product: CASSQDGTGGVETQYF.

This clone was observed a handful of times. The rearrangement uses TRBV7-9 and TRBJ2-7, with D hard to call. The length of the CDR3 is 15 residues. Germline CDR1 and CDR2: SEHNR and FQNEAQ (reference sequence). Trimming pared 1 base from V and 2 bases from J, leaving 12 bases between. CDR3 residues: CASSLGAGITYEQYF. The CDR3 nucleotides are TGTGCCAGCAGCTTAGGGGCAGGTATCACCTACGAGCAGTACTTC.

This chain joins TRBV9 and TRBJ1-4, with 7 positions matching TRBD1. The V and J ends lost 4 bases and 2 bases, in that order; junction bases with no gene match: 5. The CDR3 is 15 amino acids. In germline, CDR1 is SGDLS, CDR2 YYNGEE. The CDR3 DNA is TGTGCCAGCAGCAATAGAGGGGGCACTAATGAAAAACTGTTTTTT. Protein: CASSNRGGTNEKLFF.

The chain employs TRBV19 and TRBJ2-7, with 8 bases fitting TRBD1. J gave up 0 bases and V 6 bases, and 7 bases lay outside the gene matches. Germline V gene lookup returns CDR1 LNHDA and CDR2 SQIVND (reference sequence). The CDR3 has 15 amino acids. The CDR3 nucleotides read TGTGCCAGTAGAGCTCAGGGGGCTCCCTCCTACGAGCAGTACTTC. Amino acids: CASRAQGAPSYEQYF.

The chain couples TRBV6-6 to TRBJ2-3, with TRBD2 matching 16 bases. Trimming removed 5 bases from V and 5 bases from J; junction bases left unmatched: 10. This CDR3 spans 18 amino acids. Per the germline V gene, CDR1 is MNHNY and CDR2 is SVGAGI (reference sequence). This CDR3 reads CASSPTSGLAGGGDTQYF. CDR3 DNA sequence: TGTGCCAGCAGTCCCACCTCGGGACTAGCGGGGGGGGGAGATACGCAGTATTTT.

This chain joins TRBV5-5 and TRBJ1-5, with TRBD1 identical over 7 bases. The CDR3 runs to 15 residues. Trimming removed 2 bases from V and 1 base from J; junction bases left unmatched: 3. From germline, CDR1 is SGHKS and CDR2 YYEKEE (reference sequence). DNA of the CDR3: TGTGCCAGCAGCTTAATGACAGGGAGCAATCAGCCCCAGCATTTT. The encoded protein is CASSLMTGSNQPQHF.

This clone was seen a handful of times. This chain joins TRBV7-3 and TRBJ2-1; tentatively, D is TRBD1 (6 bases). Trimming took off 5 bases at V and 9 bases at J, with 11 bases between the two ends. This CDR3 region has 12 residues. From germline, CDR1 is SGHTA and CDR2 FQGTGA. CDR3 sequence reads: CASSRRGGEQFF. In DNA form, the CDR3 reads TGTGCCAGCAGCAGACGAGGGGGTGAGCAGTTCTTC.

The genes are TRBV7-8 and TRBJ2-5; 8 bases agree with TRBD1. J lost 2 bases, V lost 4 bases, and 9 bases had no gene match. The germline V gene encodes CDR1 SGHVS and CDR2 FQNEAQ. The CDR3 covers 16 residues. The CDR3 coding sequence is TGTGCCAGCAGCTCCCGACAGGGGTTGGGGCAAGAGACCCAGTACTTC. Residues: CASSSRQGLGQETQYF.

The rearrangement uses TRBV5-5 and TRBJ2-7, with D possibly being TRBD2 (6 bases). Between the trimmed V and J ends, which lost 4 bases and 4 bases, there was a span of 12 bases. Germline CDR1 reads SGHKS; CDR2 reads YYEKEE (reference sequence). This CDR3 contains 13 residues. The CDR3 sequence: CASSRRAVYEQYF. CDR3 in DNA: TGTGCCAGCAGCAGGAGGGCCGTATACGAGCAGTACTTC.

This chain joins TRBV6-5 and TRBJ1-5; TRBD1 matches at 10 bases. Germline V gives CDR1 MNHEY, CDR2 SVGAGI. V was pared by 4 bases and J by 3 bases, with 3 bases of the junction left unmatched. The CDR3 sequence is 15 residues long. The CDR3 nucleotides read TGTGCCAGCAGTTCAGACAGGGGGCCCAATCAGCCCCAGCATTTT. Its translation is CASSSDRGPNQPQHF.

As concerns this clone: This specimen includes other DNA sequences encoding the same CDR3. The rearrangement joins TRBV20-1 to TRBJ2-1; a possible D gene is TRBD2 (5 bases). This CDR3 comprises 11 residues. Trimming stripped 3 bases from V and 5 bases from J, with 5 bases between. Germline V gene data show CDR1 as DFQATT and CDR2 as SNEGSKA (reference sequence). CDR3 nucleotides: TGCAGTGCTAGGCGGGACAATGAGCAGTTCTTC. It translates to CSARRDNEQFF.

The V and J genes are TRBV20-1 and TRBJ2-7; D call uncertain. CDR1 is DFQATT, CDR2 SNEGSKA, per germline (reference sequence). Trimming removed 3 bases from V and 2 bases from J, with 5 bases in between. This CDR3 has 11 amino acids. The CDR3 is CSASAAYEQYF. The CDR3 region has the DNA TGCAGTGCTAGTGCAGCCTACGAGCAGTACTTC.

V is TRBV2 and J is TRBJ2-7; 8 nucleotides align to TRBD2. Germline V gene sequence: CDR1 SNHLY, CDR2 FYNNEI. V shed 8 bases and J 0 bases; nucleotides not matched to a gene: 12. This CDR3 has 16 amino acids. As DNA, the CDR3 is TGTGCCAGCTTTCGGGACGGGGGGGACTTCTCCTACGAGCAGTACTTC. This codes for CASFRDGGDFSYEQYF.

The chain is built from TRBV18 and TRBJ1-3; a weak D match, TRBD1 (5 bases). Per the germline V gene, CDR1 is KGHSH and CDR2 is LQKENI. CDR3 length: 14 amino acids. Trimming cost V 3 bases and J 2 bases, with 8 bases left between them. The CDR3: CASSPKGAGNTIYF. The CDR3 DNA reads TGTGCCAGCTCACCGAAAGGGGCTGGAAACACCATATATTTT.

The chain is built from TRBV5-5 and TRBJ2-1, with 9 bases fitting TRBD2. This CDR3 is built from 13 residues. Per the germline V gene, CDR1 is SGHKS and CDR2 is YYEKEE (reference sequence). The V and J ends lost 6 bases and 9 bases, in that order; junction bases with no gene match: 7. CDR3 sequence (DNA): TGTGCCAGCACCAAACTAGCGGGCCTTGAGCAGTTCTTC. It specifies CASTKLAGLEQFF.